The clone carrying this TCR beta chain was detected many times. Its antigen is as yet unknown. TCR beta cDNA came from approximately 0.55 ug total RNA, primed with a constant-region primer. Library construction for TCR beta comprised three nested multiplex PCR rounds performed with slightly modified ARM-PCR. TCRdb independently ran MiXCR on the multiplex PCR reads; one entry per CDR3 protein. Found here are 250,000 to 400,000 distinct CDR3 sequences, roughly two thirds of them singletons; the top ten hold approximately 9%. The data are from a study of tumor-infiltrating lymphocytes in primary liver carcinoma. Broader study findings: Lower overlap was observed for tumor-adjacent and tumor-blood pairs relative to tumor region pairs.

Blood RNA was derived from unsorted whole blood, and germline DNA was extracted too. There were only treatment-naive patients, all with chronic HBV infection. The clonotype was recovered from a man aged 35 to 55 with primary liver carcinoma and hepatitis B virus infection. The sequenced sample consisted of peripheral blood.

In nucleotides, the CDR3 is TGTGCCAGCAGTTCCCCGGGGACAGGGGGCGTCGGGACTGAAGCTTTCTTT. Encoded protein: CASSSPGTGGVGTEAFF. The chain recombines TRBV6-6 with TRBJ1-1, with 12 bases fitting TRBD1. The CDR3 spans 17 residues. In germline, CDR1 is MNHNY, CDR2 SVGAGI (reference sequence). The junction had 11 bases not matched to a gene; V was cut back by 4 bases and J by 5 bases.